This TCR beta chain was sequenced during a study of blood T cell repertoires in COVID-19. Study-level information: Researchers got acute and convalescent COVID-19 samples from the United States, Italy and Spain. T cells, B-cell-depleted T cells, or PBMCs supplied cDNA or gDNA.

The ends were cut back, 4 bases at V and 1 base at J, with 17 bases in the middle. The germline V gene encodes CDR1 SGHRS and CDR2 YFSETQ. The CDR3 is made up of 16 amino acids. Per the authors' pipeline: Cell counts per sample came from amplifying reference gene primers. Profiling relied on immunoSEQ multiplex PCR, and the TCRdb table lists in-frame clones only, not all of them. Clonal size and the V and J genes are those of that table, whereas D and trimming came from the DNA. The table lists 250,000 to 300,000 clones, 86% of them singletons. Sample: peripheral blood. This clonotype originated in a woman in her thirties with active or convalescent COVID-19. The chain has TRBV5-1 and TRBJ2-5; D is possibly TRBD2 (5 bases). CDR3 amino acids: CASSLLSNAGQETQYF. CDR3 nucleotides: TGCGCCAGCAGCCTTTTGTCTAACGCGGGCCAAGAGACCCAGTACTTC.